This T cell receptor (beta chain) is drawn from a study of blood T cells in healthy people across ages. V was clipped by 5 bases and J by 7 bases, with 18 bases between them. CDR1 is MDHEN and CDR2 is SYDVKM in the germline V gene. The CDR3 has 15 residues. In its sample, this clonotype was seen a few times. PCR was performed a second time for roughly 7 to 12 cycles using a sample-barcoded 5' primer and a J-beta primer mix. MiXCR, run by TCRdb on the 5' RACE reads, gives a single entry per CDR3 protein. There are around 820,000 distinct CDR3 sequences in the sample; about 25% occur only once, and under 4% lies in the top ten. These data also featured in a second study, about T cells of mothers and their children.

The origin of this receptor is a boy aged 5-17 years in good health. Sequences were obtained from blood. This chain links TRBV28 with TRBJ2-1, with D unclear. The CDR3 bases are TGTGCCAGCAGTCCCCCGGTCCCCATGGGAAATGAGCAGTTCTTC. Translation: CASSPPVPMGNEQFF.